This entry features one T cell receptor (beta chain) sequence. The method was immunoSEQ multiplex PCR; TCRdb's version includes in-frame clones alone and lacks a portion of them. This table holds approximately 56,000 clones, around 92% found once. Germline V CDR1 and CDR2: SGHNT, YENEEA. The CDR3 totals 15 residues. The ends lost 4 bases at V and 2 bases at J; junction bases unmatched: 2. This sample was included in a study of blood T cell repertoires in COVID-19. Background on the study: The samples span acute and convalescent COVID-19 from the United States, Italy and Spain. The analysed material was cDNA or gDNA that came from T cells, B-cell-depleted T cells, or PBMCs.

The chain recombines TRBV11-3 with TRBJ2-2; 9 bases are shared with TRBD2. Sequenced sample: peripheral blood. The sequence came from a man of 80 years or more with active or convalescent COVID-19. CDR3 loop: CASSSSGTNTGELFF. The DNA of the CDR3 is TGTGCCAGCAGCTCTAGCGGGACTAACACCGGGGAGCTGTTTTTT.